The clone carrying this TCR beta chain appeared many times. The entry originates in a study of T cells after yellow fever vaccination. Unmatched junction bases numbered 5, after V lost 5 bases and J lost 6 bases. The CDR3 sequence is 14 residues long. TCRdb fed the 5' RACE reads into MiXCR, producing one record per CDR3 protein. The sample has about 69,000 distinct CDR3 sequences; around 6.2% are singletons. Source: CD4+ T cells sorted from PBMCs, taken approximately 16 days after the first yellow fever vaccination. This TCR was sampled from a man aged 18 to 30 who received the YFV17D yellow fever vaccine. The V gene is TRBV12-3 or TRBV12-4, the J gene TRBJ1-4, with TRBD1 matching over 8 bases. The CDR3 reads CASSAGGADEKLFF. Here the CDR3 DNA reads TGTGCCAGCAGTGCAGGGGGCGCGGATGAAAAACTGTTTTTT.